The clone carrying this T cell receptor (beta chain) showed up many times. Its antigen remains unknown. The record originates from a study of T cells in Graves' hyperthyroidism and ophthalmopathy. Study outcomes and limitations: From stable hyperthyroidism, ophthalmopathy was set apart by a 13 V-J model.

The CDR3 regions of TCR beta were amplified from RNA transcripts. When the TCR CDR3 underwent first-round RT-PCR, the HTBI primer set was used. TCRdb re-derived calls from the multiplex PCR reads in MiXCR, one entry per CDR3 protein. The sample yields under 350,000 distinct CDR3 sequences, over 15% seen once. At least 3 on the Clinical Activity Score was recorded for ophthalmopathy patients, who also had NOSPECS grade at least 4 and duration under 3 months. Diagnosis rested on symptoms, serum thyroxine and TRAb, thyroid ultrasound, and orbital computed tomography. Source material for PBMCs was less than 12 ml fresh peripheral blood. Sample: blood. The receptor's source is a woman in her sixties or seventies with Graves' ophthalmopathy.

The CDR3 sequence is CASSLGFGLNTEAFF. DNA of the CDR3: TGTGCCAGCAGTTTGGGCTTTGGGTTGAACACTGAAGCTTTCTTT. The chain couples TRBV6-1 to TRBJ1-1; D remains unclear. Germline CDR1 reads MNHNS; CDR2 reads SASEGT. V was cut by 5 bases and J by 0 bases, with 13 bases left in between. The CDR3 loop spans 15 amino acids.